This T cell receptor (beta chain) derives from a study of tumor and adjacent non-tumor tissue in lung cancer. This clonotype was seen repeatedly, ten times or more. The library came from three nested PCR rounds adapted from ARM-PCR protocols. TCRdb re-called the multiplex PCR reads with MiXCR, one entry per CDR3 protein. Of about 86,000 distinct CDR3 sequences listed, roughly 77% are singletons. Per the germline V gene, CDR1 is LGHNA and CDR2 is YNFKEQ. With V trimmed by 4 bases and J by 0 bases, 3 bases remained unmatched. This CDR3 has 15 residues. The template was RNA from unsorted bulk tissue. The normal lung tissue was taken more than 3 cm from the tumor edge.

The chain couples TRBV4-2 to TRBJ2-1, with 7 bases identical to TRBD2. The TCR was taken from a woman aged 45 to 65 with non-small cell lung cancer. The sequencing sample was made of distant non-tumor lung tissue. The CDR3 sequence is CASSLRTSSYNEQFF. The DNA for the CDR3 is TGTGCCAGCAGCCTGAGGACTAGCTCCTACAATGAGCAGTTCTTC.